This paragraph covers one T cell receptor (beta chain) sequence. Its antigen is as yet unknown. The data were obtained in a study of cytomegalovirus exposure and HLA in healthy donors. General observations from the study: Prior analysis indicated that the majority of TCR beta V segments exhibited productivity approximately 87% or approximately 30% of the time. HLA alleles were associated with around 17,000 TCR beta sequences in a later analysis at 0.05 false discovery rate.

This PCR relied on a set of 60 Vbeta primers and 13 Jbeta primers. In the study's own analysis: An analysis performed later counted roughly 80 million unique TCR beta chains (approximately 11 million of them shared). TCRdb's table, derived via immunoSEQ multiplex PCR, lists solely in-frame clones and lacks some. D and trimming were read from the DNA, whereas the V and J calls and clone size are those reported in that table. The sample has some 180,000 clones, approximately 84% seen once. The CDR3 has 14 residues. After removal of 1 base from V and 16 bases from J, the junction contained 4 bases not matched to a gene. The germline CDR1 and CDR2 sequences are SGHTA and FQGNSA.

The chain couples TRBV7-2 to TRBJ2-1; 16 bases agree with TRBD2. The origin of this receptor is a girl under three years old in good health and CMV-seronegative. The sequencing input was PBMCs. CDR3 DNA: TGTGCCAGCAGCTTAGAGGGACTAGCGGGAGGGCCCTTCTTC. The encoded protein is CASSLEGLAGGPFF.